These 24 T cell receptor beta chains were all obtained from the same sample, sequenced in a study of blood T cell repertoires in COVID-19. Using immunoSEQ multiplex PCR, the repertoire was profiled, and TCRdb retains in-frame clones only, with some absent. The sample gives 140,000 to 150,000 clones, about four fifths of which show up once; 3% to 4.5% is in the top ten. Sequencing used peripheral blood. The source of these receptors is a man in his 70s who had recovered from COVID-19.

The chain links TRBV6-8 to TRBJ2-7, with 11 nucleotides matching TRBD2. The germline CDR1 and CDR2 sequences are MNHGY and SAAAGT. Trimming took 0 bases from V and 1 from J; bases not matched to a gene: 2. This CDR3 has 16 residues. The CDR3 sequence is CASSYSSGRESYEQYF. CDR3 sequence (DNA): TGTGCCAGCAGTTACTCTAGCGGGAGGGAGTCCTACGAGCAGTACTTC.

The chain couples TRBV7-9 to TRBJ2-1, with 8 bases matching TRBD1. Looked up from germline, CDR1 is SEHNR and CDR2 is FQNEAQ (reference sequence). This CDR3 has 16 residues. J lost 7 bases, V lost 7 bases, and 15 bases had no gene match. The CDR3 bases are TGTGCCAGCACGGAGATCCCCCCCGACAGGGGTAATGAGCAGTTCTTC. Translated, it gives CASTEIPPDRGNEQFF.

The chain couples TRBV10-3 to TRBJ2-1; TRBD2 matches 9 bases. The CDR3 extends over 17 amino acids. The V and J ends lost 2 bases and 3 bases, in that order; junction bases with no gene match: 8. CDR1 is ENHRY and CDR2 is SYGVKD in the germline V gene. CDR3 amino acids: CAISEGLAGTGYNEQFF. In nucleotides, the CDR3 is TGTGCCATCAGTGAGGGCCTAGCGGGAACAGGCTACAATGAGCAGTTCTTC.

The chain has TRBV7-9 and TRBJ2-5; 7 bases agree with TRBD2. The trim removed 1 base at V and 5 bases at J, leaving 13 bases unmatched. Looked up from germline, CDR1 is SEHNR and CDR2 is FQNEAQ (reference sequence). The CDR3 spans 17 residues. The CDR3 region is CASSLDVAGARRETQYF. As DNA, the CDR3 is TGTGCCAGCAGCTTAGATGTGGCGGGAGCCCGGAGGGAGACCCAGTACTTC.

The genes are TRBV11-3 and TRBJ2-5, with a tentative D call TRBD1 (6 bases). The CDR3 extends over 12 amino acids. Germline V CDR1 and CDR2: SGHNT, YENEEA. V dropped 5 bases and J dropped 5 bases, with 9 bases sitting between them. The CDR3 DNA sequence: TGTGCCAGCAGCCAGGGGCCGGAGACCCAGTACTTC. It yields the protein CASSQGPETQYF. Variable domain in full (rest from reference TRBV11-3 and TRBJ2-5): EAGVVQSPRYKIIEKKQPVAFWCNPISGHNTLYWYLQNLGQGPELLIRYENEEAVDDSQLPKDRFSAERLKGVDSTLKIQPAELGDSAVYLCASSQGPETQYFGPGTRLLVL.

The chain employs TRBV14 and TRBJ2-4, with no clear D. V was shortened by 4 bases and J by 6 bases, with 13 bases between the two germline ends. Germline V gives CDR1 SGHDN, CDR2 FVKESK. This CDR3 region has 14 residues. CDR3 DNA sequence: TGTGCCAGCAGCCCCCTCGGCGACTCAAACATTCAGTACTTC. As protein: CASSPLGDSNIQYF.

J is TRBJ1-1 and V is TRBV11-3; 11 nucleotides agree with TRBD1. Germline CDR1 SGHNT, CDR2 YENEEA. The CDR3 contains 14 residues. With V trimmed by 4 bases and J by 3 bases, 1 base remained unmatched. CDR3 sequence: CASSSGQGDTEAFF. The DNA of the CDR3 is TGTGCCAGCAGCTCGGGACAGGGGGACACTGAAGCTTTCTTT.

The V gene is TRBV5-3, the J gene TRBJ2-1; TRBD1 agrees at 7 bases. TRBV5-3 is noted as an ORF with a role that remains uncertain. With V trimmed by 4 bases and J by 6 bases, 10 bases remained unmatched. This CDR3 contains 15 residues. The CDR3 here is CARSETGHYFNEQFF. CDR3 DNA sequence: TGTGCCAGAAGCGAGACAGGGCATTACTTCAATGAGCAGTTCTTC.

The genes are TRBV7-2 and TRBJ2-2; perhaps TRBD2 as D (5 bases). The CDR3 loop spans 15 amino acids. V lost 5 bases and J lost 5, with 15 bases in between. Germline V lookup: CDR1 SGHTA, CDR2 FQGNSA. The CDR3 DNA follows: TGTGCCAGCAGCCCTAGGACGGCGGGTACCGGGGAGCTGTTTTTT. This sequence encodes CASSPRTAGTGELFF.

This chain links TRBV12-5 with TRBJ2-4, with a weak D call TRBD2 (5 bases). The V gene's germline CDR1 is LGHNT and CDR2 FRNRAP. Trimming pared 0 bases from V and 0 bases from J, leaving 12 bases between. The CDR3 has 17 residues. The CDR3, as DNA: TGTGCTAGTGGTTTGGTACCGGACTTAATAGCCAAAAACATTCAGTACTTC. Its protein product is CASGLVPDLIAKNIQYF.

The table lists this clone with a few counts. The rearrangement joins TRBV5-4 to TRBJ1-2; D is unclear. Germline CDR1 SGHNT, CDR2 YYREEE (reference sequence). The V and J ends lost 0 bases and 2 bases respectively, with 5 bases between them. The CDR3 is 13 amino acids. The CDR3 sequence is CASSLDKNYGYTF. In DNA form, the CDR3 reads TGTGCCAGCAGCTTGGACAAGAACTATGGCTACACCTTC.

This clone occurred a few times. CDR3 sequence (DNA): TGTGCCAGCAGTGAACAGGGAGGGTTAGCCGAAAAACTGTTTTTT. This sequence encodes CASSEQGGLAEKLFF. The chain uses TRBV2 and TRBJ1-4; D perhaps matches TRBD1 (5 bases). CDR1 and CDR2 (germline): SNHLY, FYNNEI. The CDR3 covers 15 residues. V dropped 2 bases and J dropped 8 bases, with 15 bases sitting between them.

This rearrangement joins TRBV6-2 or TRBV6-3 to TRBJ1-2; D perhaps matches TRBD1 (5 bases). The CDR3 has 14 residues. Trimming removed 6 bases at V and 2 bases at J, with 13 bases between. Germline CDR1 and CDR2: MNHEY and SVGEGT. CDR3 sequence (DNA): TGTGCCAGCAGCCTAGGGGTCCTCAACTATGGCTACACCTTC. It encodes CASSLGVLNYGYTF.

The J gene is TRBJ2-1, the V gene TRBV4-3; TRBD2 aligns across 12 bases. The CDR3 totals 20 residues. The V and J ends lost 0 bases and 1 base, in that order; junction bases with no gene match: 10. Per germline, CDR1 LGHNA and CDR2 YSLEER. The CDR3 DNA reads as TGCGCCAGCAGCCAAGACGAGCTCGCTAGCGGGAGGGGTTCCTACAATGAGCAGTTCTTC. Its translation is CASSQDELASGRGSYNEQFF.

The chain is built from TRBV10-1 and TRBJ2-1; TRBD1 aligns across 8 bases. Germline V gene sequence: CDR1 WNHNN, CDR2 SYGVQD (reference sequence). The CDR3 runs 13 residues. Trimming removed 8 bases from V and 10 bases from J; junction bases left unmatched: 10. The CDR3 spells CASETGTGGEQFF. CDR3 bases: TGCGCCAGCGAGACCGGGACAGGAGGCGAGCAGTTCTTC.

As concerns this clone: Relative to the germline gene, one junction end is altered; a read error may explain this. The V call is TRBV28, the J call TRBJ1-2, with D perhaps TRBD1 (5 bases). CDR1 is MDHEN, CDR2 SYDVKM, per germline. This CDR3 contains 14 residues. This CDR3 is CASSTFPLGGGSLF. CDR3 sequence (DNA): TGTGCCAGCAGTACTTTCCCCTTAGGTGGGGGGTCCCTCTTC.

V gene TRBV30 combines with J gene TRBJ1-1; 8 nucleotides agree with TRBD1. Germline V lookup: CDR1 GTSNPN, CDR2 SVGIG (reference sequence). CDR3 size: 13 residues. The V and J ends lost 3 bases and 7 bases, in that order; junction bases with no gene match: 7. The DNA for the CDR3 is TGTGCCTGGAGCCCTCAGGGGGCGGTTGAAGCTTTCTTT. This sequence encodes CAWSPQGAVEAFF.

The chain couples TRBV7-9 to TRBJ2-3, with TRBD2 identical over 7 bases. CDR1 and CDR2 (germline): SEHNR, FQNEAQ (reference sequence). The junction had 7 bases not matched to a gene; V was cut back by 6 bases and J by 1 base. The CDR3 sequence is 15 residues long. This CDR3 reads CASSYTSERTDTQYF. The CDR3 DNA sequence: TGTGCCAGCAGTTATACTAGCGAACGCACAGATACGCAGTATTTT.

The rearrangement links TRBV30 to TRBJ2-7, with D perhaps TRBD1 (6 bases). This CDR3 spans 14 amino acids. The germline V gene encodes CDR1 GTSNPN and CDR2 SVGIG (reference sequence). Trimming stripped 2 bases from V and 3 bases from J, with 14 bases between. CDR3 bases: TGTGCCTGGAGTCTACAGGGCTTTCACTACGAGCAGTACTTC. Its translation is CAWSLQGFHYEQYF.

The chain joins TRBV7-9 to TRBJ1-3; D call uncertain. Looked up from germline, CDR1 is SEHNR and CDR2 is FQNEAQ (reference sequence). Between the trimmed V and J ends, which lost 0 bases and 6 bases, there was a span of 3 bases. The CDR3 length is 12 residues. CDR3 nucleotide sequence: TGTGCCAGCAGCTTAGCACAAAACACCATATATTTT. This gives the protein CASSLAQNTIYF.

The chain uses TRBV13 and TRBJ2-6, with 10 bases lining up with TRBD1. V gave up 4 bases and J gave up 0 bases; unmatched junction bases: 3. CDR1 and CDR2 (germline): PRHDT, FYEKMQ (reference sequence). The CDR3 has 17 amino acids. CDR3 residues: CASSYRTGGSGANVLTF. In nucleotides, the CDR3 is TGTGCCAGCAGCTACAGGACAGGGGGCTCTGGGGCCAACGTCCTGACTTTC.

The chain's CDR3 is CAIRGTGTNEKLFF. The CDR3 region has the DNA TGTGCCATCAGGGGGACAGGAACTAATGAAAAACTGTTTTTT. The V and J genes are TRBV10-3 and TRBJ1-4, with 8 bases identical to TRBD1. Germline V gene data show CDR1 as ENHRY and CDR2 as SYGVKD. This CDR3 spans 14 amino acids. Trimming removed 6 bases from V and 1 base from J; junction bases left unmatched: 1.

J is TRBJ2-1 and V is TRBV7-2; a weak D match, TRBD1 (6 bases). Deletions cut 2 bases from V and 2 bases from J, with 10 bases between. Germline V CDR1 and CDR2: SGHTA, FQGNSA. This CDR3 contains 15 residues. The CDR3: CASSLQGIPYNEQFF. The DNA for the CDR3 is TGTGCCAGCAGCTTACAGGGGATCCCCTACAATGAGCAGTTCTTC.

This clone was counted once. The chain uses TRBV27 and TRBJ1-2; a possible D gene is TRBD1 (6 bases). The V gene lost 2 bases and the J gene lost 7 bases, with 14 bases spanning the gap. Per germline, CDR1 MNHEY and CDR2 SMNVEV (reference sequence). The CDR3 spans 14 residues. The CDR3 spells CASSLRGGASGYTF. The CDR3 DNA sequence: TGTGCCAGCAGTTTAAGGGGGGGGGCGTCTGGCTACACCTTC.